The rows below give T cell receptor beta chains drawn from one sample of a study of cytomegalovirus exposure and HLA in healthy donors. Here immunoSEQ multiplex PCR was the method, and the copy in TCRdb shows in-frame clones only, minus some. Here the sample spans 160,000 or so clones, around four fifths being singletons. Sequencing was performed on PBMCs. These receptors originate from a man younger than 35 in good health and CMV-seronegative. Both conserved end residues are part of each CDR3. The D gene is left open where the match is weak. Size values are once, few and many counts, or a class for expanded clones, and some rows have none.

>TRBJ2-6|TRBV7-2|TRBD2|few
CASSLAGTSPGANVLTF
TGTGCCAGCAGCTTAGCCGGGACTAGCCCTGGGGCCAACGTCCTGACTTTC
>TRBJ2-6|TRBV5-6|NA|NA
CASSFLSSGANVLTF
TGTGCCAGCAGCTTTTTGAGCTCTGGGGCCAACGTCCTGACTTTC
>TRBJ2-7|TRBV10-3|NA|NA
CAISGGGADEQYF
TGTGCCATCAGTGGGGGGGGCGCCGACGAGCAGTACTTC
>TRBJ2-5|TRBV19|TRBD1|NA
CASSTGTGFGEQYF
TGTGCCAGTAGTACGGGGACAGGTTTTGGGGAGCAGTACTTC
>TRBJ1-2|TRBV6-4|TRBD1|NA
CASSDSTTGAYGYTF
TGTGCCAGCAGTGACTCGACCACAGGGGCCTATGGCTACACCTTC
>TRBJ2-7|TRBV6-5|TRBD2|NA
CASSPAGGSGEQYF
TGTGCCAGCAGTCCTGCCGGGGGGTCTGGCGAGCAGTACTTC
>TRBJ2-5|TRBV27|TRBD1|few
CASSLNFDRGETQYF
TGTGCCAGCAGTTTAAACTTCGACAGGGGCGAGACCCAGTACTTC
>TRBJ1-5|TRBV28|NA|NA
CASSLPQYNQPQHF
TGTGCCAGCAGTCTCCCCCAGTACAATCAGCCCCAGCATTTT
>TRBJ2-5|TRBV9|TRBD2|NA
CASSEGTSGEETQYF
TGTGCCAGCAGCGAAGGGACTAGCGGGGAAGAGACCCAGTACTTC
>TRBJ2-3|TRBV6-6|NA|once
CASSYGVRDTQYF
TGTGCCAGCAGTTACGGAGTGAGGGATACGCAGTATTTT
>TRBJ2-7|TRBV7-9|NA|NA
CASSQSAYEQYF
TGTGCCAGCAGCCAATCCGCGTACGAGCAGTACTTC
>TRBJ1-6|TRBV15|NA|NA
CATSRVRDINSPLHF
TGTGCCACCAGCAGAGTTCGGGACATTAATTCACCCCTCCACTTT
>TRBJ2-1|TRBV4-1|TRBD2|NA
CASSQDPSSGRDNEQFF
TGCGCCAGCAGCCAAGACCCCTCTAGCGGGCGCGACAATGAGCAGTTCTTC
>TRBJ2-3|TRBV7-2|TRBD2|NA
CASSLEAGGVDTQYF
TGTGCCAGCAGCTTAGAGGCGGGAGGGGTTGATACGCAGTATTTT
>TRBJ2-5|TRBV6-5|NA|NA
CASSYSPPGEQYF
TGTGCCAGCAGTTACTCACCGCCAGGGGAACAGTACTTC
>TRBJ2-7|TRBV9|NA|NA
CASSVAPMLVEQYF
TGTGCCAGCAGCGTAGCTCCGATGTTAGTCGAGCAGTACTTC
>TRBJ2-2|TRBV19|NA|NA
CASTTTGNTGELFF
TGTGCCAGTACCACGACAGGGAACACCGGGGAGCTGTTTTTT
>TRBJ2-5|TRBV7-9|TRBD2|few
CASSLDLAGAQETQYF
TGTGCCAGCAGCTTAGACCTAGCGGGGGCCCAAGAGACCCAGTACTTC
>TRBJ2-1|TRBV29-1|NA|few
CSVEPRDNEQFF
TGCAGCGTTGAACCCAGGGATAATGAGCAGTTCTTC
>TRBJ2-7|TRBV2|TRBD2|NA
CASSRGEGGSSDEQYF
TGTGCCAGCAGTCGCGGCGAGGGCGGGAGTAGCGACGAGCAGTACTTC
>TRBJ2-4|TRBV18|TRBD1|NA
CASSPEGQGGNIQYF
TGTGCCAGCTCACCAGAGGGACAGGGGGGAAACATTCAGTACTTC
>TRBJ1-1|TRBV27|TRBD1|once
CASTLSPPGTGLTEAFF
TGTGCCAGCACCCTAAGTCCCCCCGGGACAGGGCTCACTGAAGCTTTCTTT
>TRBJ2-7|TRBV4-3|TRBD1|NA
CASSRRDRAIDEQYF
TGCGCCAGCAGCCGGAGGGACAGGGCGATCGACGAGCAGTACTTC
>TRBJ2-3|TRBV27|TRBD2|NA
CASALAGNTDTQYF
TGTGCCAGCGCTCTAGCGGGGAACACAGATACGCAGTATTTT
>TRBJ1-2|TRBV7-9|TRBD1|NA
CASSPTGQGSGYTF
TGTGCCAGCAGCCCGACAGGACAGGGATCCGGCTACACCTTC
>TRBJ2-2|TRBV11-3|NA|NA
CASSRRAPGELFF
TGTGCCAGCAGCCGGCGGGCTCCCGGGGAGCTGTTTTTT
>TRBJ2-7|TRBV5-4|TRBD1|NA
CAVQTGDREQYF
TGTGCCGTGCAGACAGGGGATCGCGAGCAGTACTTC
>TRBJ2-1|TRBV9|TRBD2|NA
CASSPFKTSGNWSSYNEQFF
TGTGCCAGCAGCCCCTTCAAGACTAGCGGGAATTGGAGCTCCTACAATGAGCAGTTCTTC
>TRBJ1-6|TRBV6-5|NA|NA
CASSYRGPNSPLHF
TGTGCCAGCAGTTACAGGGGTCCCAATTCACCCCTCCACTTT
>TRBJ1-6|TRBV5-1|TRBD1|NA
CASSYRGQGDNSPLHF
TGCGCCAGCAGCTACAGAGGACAGGGGGATAATTCACCCCTCCACTTT
>TRBJ1-1|TRBV28|NA|NA
CASSPVGGSEAFF
TGTGCCAGCAGCCCGGTAGGCGGGTCTGAAGCTTTCTTT
>TRBJ2-3|TRBV6-5|NA|few
CASRNGLLTDTQYF
TGTGCCAGCAGAAACGGACTACTCACAGATACGCAGTATTTT
>TRBJ1-3|TRBV7-9|NA|NA
CSSSLYGYMRGNTIYF
TGTTCCAGCAGCTTATACGGGTACATGAGAGGAAACACCATATATTTT
>TRBJ1-6|TRBV28|TRBD1|NA
CASHGWQGASGSPLHF
TGTGCCAGCCACGGGTGGCAGGGGGCTAGTGGTTCACCCCTCCACTTT
>TRBJ2-1|TRBV7-6|TRBD1|NA
CASSSRPGQGSAEQFF
TGTGCCAGCAGCTCTCGGCCGGGACAGGGTTCTGCTGAGCAGTTCTTC
>TRBJ2-7|TRBV7-9|NA|NA
CSSSLGAPDGLSEQYF
TGTTCCAGCAGCTTGGGGGCCCCCGATGGGCTGAGCGAGCAGTACTTC
>TRBJ2-5|TRBV5-6|TRBD2|NA
CASSRTSGRETQYF
TGTGCCAGCAGCAGGACTAGCGGGAGAGAGACCCAGTACTTC
>TRBJ1-2|TRBV9|NA|NA
CASSVVRGGYTF
TGTGCCAGCAGCGTAGTACGGGGTGGCTACACCTTC
>TRBJ1-5|TRBV28|NA|NA
CASRRPGAWNNQPQHF
TGTGCCAGCCGCCGCCCAGGCGCCTGGAACAATCAGCCCCAGCATTTT
>TRBJ2-7|TRBV15|TRBD1|NA
CATSRGPTGVSYEQYF
TGTGCCACCAGCAGAGGGCCAACAGGGGTCTCCTACGAGCAGTACTTC
>TRBJ1-1|TRBV30|NA|NA
CACNPGLMNTEAFF
TGTGCCTGTAACCCGGGACTCATGAACACTGAAGCTTTCTTT
>TRBJ2-5|TRBV5-4|TRBD2|NA
CASSFSGGWGLETQYF
TGTGCCAGCAGCTTCTCGGGGGGGTGGGGGCTTGAGACCCAGTACTTC
>TRBJ2-1|TRBV29-1|TRBD2|NA
CSVEGTSSNEQFF
TGCAGCGTTGAAGGGACTAGTTCCAATGAGCAGTTCTTC
>TRBJ2-2|TRBV7-3|TRBD1|NA
CASSSTGITGELFF
TGTGCCAGCAGCTCGACAGGGATCACCGGGGAGCTGTTTTTT
>TRBJ2-3|TRBV6-1|TRBD2|once
CASSATLAGDTDTQYF
TGTGCCAGCAGTGCCACACTAGCGGGGGACACAGATACGCAGTATTTT
>TRBJ2-7|TRBV9|NA|NA
CASSDPGGSNEQYF
TGTGCCAGCAGCGACCCGGGGGGCTCTAACGAGCAGTACTTC
>TRBJ1-2|TRBV7-2|NA|NA
CASTAISRVTNYGYTF
TGTGCCAGCACCGCGATTTCCAGGGTGACTAACTATGGCTACACCTTC
>TRBJ2-3|TRBV23-1|NA|NA
CASDTGCQADTQYF
TGCGCCAGCGATACAGGGTGTCAGGCAGATACGCAGTATTTT
>TRBJ1-1|TRBV28|NA|once
CASSFGSGDTTEAFF
TGTGCCAGCAGTTTTGGTTCAGGGGATACCACTGAAGCTTTCTTT
>TRBJ2-7|TRBV9|TRBD2|NA
CASSLSGSRSYEQYF
TGTGCCAGCAGCCTAAGCGGGAGCCGCTCCTACGAGCAGTACTTC
>TRBJ2-2|TRBV7-9|NA|NA
CASSPDAGEMAGELFF
TGTGCCAGCAGCCCCGATGCAGGGGAAATGGCCGGGGAGCTGTTTTTT
>TRBJ2-2|TRBV11-3|TRBD2|NA
CASSPREGTGELFF
TGTGCCAGCAGCCCTAGGGAGGGCACCGGGGAGCTGTTTTTT
>TRBJ2-5|TRBV5-1|TRBD1|NA
CASSWGQGGQETQYF
TGCGCCAGCAGCTGGGGACAGGGAGGGCAAGAGACCCAGTACTTC
>TRBJ1-1|TRBV19|TRBD1|NA
CASSPRGAGGIRTEAFF
TGTGCCAGTAGCCCCAGAGGGGCAGGGGGGATTCGTACTGAAGCTTTCTTT
>TRBJ1-6|TRBV6-5|TRBD1|NA
CASTSDRVGNSPLHF
TGTGCCAGCACCTCGGACAGGGTCGGAAATTCACCCCTCCACTTT